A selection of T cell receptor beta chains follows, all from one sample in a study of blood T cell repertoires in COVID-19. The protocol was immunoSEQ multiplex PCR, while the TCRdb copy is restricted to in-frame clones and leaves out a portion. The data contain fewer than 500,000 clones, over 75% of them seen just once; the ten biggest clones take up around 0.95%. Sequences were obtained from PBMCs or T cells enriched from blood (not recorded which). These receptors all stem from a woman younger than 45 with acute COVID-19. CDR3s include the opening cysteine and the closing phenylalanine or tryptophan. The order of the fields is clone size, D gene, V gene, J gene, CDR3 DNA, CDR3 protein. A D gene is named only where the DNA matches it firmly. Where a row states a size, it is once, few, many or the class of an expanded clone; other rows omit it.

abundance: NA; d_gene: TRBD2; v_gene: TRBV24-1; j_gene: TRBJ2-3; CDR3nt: TGTGCCACCAGTGATTTGCGAGCGGGGGGGGTAGATACGCAGTATTTT; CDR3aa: CATSDLRAGGVDTQYF
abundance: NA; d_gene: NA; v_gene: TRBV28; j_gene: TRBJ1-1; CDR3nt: TGTGCCAGCAGCCCCCAGTTGGGCTTGAACACTGAAGCTTTCTTT; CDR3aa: CASSPQLGLNTEAFF
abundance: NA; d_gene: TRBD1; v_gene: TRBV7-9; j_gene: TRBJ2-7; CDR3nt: TGTGCCAGCAGCACGGGGGACAGGGGAACCTACGAGCAGTACTTC; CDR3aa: CASSTGDRGTYEQYF
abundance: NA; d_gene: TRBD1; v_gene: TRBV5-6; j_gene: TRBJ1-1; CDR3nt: TGTGCCAGCAGCTTGGGGACAGGGGTTGGCACTGAAGCTTTCTTT; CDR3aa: CASSLGTGVGTEAFF
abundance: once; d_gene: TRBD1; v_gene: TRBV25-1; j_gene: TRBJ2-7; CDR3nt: TGTGCCAGCAGTCCGGACAGGAGGTGGGAGCAGTACTTC; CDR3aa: CASSPDRRWEQYF
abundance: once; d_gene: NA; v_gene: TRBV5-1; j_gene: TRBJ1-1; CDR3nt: TGCGCCAGCAGCTTGGGACAGCCAATTGAAGCTTTCTTT; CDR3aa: CASSLGQPIEAFF
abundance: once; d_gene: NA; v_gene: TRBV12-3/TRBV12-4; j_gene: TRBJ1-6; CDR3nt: TGTGCCAGTTGGACAGCCAATAATTCACCCCTCCACTTT; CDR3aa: CASWTANNSPLHF
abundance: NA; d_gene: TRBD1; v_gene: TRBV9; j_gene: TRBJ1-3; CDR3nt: TGTGCCAGCAGCGTAGGGGACAGGGGGCTTGCTGGAAACACCATATATTTT; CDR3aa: CASSVGDRGLAGNTIYF
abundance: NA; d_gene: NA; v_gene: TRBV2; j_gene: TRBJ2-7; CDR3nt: TGTGCCAGCAGTGAAGCGGGTCGATCCGCGGCTGAGCAGCAGTACTTC; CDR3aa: CASSEAGRSAAEQQYF
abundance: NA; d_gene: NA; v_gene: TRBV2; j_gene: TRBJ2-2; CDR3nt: TGTGCCAGCATGGGACACCGAACCGGGGAGCTGTTTTTT; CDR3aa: CASMGHRTGELFF
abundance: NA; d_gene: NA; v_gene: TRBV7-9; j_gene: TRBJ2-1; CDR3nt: TGTGCCAGCAGCTTAGGGAGCAGGAGGGCCTACAATGAGCAGTTCTTC; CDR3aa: CASSLGSRRAYNEQFF
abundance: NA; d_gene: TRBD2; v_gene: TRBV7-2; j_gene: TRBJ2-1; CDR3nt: TGTGCCAGCAGCTTACTAGCGGGGGGTTACAATGAGCAGTTCTTC; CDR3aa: CASSLLAGGYNEQFF
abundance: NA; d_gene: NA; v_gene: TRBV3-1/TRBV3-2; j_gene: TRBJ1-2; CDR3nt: TGTGCCAGCAGTCAGGGGAATGGCTACACCTTC; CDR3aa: CASSQGNGYTF
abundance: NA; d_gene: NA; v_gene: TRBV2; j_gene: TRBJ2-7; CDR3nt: TGTGCCAGCAGAGCTCTGAGACTAGAGAGCTCCTACGAGCAGTACTTC; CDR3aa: CASRALRLESSYEQYF
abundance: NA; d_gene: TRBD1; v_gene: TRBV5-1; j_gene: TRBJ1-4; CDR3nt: TGCGCCAGCAGCTTGGAACCAGGGGGTAATGAAAAACTGTTTTTT; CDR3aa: CASSLEPGGNEKLFF
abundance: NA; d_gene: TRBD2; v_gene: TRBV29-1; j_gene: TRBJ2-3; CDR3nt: TGCAGCGCCCCGGGGACTAGGGATACGCAGTATTTT; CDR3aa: CSAPGTRDTQYF
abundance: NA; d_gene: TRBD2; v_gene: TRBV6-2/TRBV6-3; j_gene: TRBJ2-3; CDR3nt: TGTGCCAGCAGTTCCGGGACTAGTCCAGCCCCCGGTACGCAGTATTTT; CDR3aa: CASSSGTSPAPGTQYF
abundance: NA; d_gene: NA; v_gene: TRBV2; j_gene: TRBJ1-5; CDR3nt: TGTGCCAGCAGTGAGAATCGGGGGGCAAATCAGCCCCAGCATTTT; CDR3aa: CASSENRGANQPQHF
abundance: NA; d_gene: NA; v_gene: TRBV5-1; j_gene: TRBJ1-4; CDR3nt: TGCGCCAGCAGCTTAGGAGGGTTGGGTGAAAAACTGTTTTTT; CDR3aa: CASSLGGLGEKLFF
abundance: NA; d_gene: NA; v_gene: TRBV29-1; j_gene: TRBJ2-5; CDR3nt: TGCAGCGTCGCCTCAGGCATCCAGGGGGAGACCCAGTACTTC; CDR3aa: CSVASGIQGETQYF
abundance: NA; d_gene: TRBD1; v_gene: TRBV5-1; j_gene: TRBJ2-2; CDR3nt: TGCGCCAGCAGCAGTCCGATACAGGGGGGAAACACCGGGGAGCTGTTTTTT; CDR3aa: CASSSPIQGGNTGELFF
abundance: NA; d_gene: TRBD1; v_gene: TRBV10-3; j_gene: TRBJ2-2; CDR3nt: TGTGCCATCAGAGGGACAGGGGTCGCCGGGGAGCTGTTTTTT; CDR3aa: CAIRGTGVAGELFF
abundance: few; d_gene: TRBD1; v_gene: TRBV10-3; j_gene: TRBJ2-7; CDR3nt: TGTGCCATCAGTGAGTCGGTAGGACAGGGCCCCTACGAGCAGTACTTC; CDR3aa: CAISESVGQGPYEQYF
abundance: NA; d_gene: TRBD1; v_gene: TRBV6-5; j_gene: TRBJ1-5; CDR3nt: TGTGCCAGCAGTCCGCCGACAGGGTTGCCCCAGCATTTT; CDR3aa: CASSPPTGLPQHF
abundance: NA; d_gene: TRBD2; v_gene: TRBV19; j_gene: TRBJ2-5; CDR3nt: TGTGCCAGTAGCCCACGGGGGGGTCGGGAGACCCAGTACTTC; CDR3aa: CASSPRGGRETQYF
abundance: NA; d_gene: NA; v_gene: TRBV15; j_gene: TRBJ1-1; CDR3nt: TGTGCCACCAGCAGGACCATACAGGGTCCCGCTAGTGAAGCTTTCTTT; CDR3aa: CATSRTIQGPASEAFF
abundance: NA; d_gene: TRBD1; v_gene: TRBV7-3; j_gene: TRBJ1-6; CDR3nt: TGTGCCAGCAGCTTAAAGCGGAGATCAGGGGGAGGCCTATCCCTCCACTTT; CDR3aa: CASSLKRRSGGGLSLHF
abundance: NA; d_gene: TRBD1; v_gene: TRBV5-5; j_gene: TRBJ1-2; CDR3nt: TGTGCCAGCAGGGGGACAGGAGACTATGGCTACACCTTC; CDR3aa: CASRGTGDYGYTF
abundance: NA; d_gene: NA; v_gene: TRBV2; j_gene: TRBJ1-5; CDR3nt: TGTGCCAGCATCGCTCGACAGGATAGCAATCAGCCCCAGCATTTT; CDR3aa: CASIARQDSNQPQHF
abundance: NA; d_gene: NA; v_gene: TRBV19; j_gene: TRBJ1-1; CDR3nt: TGTGCCAGTAGTATAGGGTCAGGGTATGCTTTCTTT; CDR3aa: CASSIGSGYAFF
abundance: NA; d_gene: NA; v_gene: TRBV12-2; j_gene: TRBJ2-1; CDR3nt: TGTGCAAGTCGCTTATACCGGGGAGGTGAGCAGTTCTTC; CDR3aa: CASRLYRGGEQFF